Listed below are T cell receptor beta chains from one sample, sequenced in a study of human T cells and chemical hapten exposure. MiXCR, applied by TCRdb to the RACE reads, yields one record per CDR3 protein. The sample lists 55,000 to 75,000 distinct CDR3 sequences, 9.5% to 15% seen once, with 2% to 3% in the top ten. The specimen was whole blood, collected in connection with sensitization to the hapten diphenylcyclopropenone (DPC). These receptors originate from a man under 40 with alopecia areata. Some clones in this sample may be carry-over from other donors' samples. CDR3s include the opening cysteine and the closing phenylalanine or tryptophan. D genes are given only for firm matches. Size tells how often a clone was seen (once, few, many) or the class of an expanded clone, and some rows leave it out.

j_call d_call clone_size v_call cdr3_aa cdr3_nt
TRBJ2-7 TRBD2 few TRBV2 CASRATSGGYEQYF TGTGCCAGCAGGGCCACTAGCGGCGGTTACGAGCAGTACTTC
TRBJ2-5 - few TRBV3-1 CASSLLTSGVQYF TGTGCCAGCAGCCTCCTGACCTCGGGGGTCCAGTACTTC
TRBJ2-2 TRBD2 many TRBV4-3 CASSPSRTSGGPLGTGELFF TGCGCCAGCAGCCCTAGTAGGACTAGCGGGGGGCCGCTAGGGACCGGGGAGCTGTTTTTT
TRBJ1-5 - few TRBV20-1 CSAFVLEPGQPQHF TGCAGTGCCTTCGTCCTGGAACCTGGTCAGCCCCAGCATTTT
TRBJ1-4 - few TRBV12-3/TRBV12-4 CASSFSPAGIEKLFF TGTGCCAGCAGTTTCAGCCCAGCGGGTATCGAAAAACTGTTTTTT
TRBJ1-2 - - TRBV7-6 CASSPRGSLGYGYTF TGTGCCAGCAGCCCCAGGGGAAGCCTTGGCTATGGCTACACCTTC
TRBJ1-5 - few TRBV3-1 CASSQSVSSVPQPQHF TGTGCCAGCAGCCAATCAGTCTCTTCGGTTCCCCAGCCCCAGCATTTT
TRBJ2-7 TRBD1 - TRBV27 CASSLPGGQGARYEQCF TGTGCCAGCAGTCTCCCTGGGGGACAGGGGGCAAGGTACGAGCAGTGCTTC
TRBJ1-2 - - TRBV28 CASSWSTGANYGYTF TGTGCCAGCAGTTGGAGTACAGGAGCTAACTATGGCTACACCTTC
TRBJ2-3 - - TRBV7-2 CASSLGGLAWDTQYF TGTGCCAGCAGCTTAGGTGGGCTAGCATGGGATACGCAGTATTTT
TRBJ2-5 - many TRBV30 CAWSRGGAQETQYF TGTGCCTGGAGTAGGGGGGGGGCGCAAGAGACCCAGTACTTC
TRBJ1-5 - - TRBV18 CASSPSRNSNQPQHF TGTGCCAGCTCACCGTCGAGAAATAGCAATCAGCCCCAGCATTTT
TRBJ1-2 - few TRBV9 CASSEDPVSYGYTF TGTGCCAGCAGCGAGGACCCGGTTAGCTATGGCTACACCTTC
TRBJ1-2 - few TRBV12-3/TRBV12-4 CASSNRWGRDYGYTF TGTGCCAGCAGCAACCGATGGGGCCGTGACTATGGCTACACCTTC
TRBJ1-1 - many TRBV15 CATSRRDQGNTEAFF TGTGCCACCAGCCGAAGGGACCAGGGAAACACTGAAGCTTTCTTT
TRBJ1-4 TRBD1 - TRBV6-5 CASSPDRENEKLFF TGTGCCAGCAGCCCGGACAGGGAGAATGAAAAACTGTTTTTT
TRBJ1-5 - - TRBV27 CASSFGRENQPQHF TGTGCCAGCAGTTTCGGCAGGGAAAATCAGCCCCAGCATTTT
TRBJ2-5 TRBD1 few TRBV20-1 CSAQNLRDRESETQYF TGCAGTGCTCAGAACCTCCGGGACAGGGAATCAGAGACCCAGTACTTC
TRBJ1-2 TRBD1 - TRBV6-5 CASRTGQGAYGYTF TGTGCCAGCAGGACGGGACAGGGTGCCTATGGCTACACCTTC
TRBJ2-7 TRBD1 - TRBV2 CASSDTGQGVSYEQYF TGTGCCAGCAGTGACACTGGACAGGGGGTATCCTACGAGCAGTACTTC
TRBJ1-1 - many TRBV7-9 CASSFGDTEAFF TGTGCCAGCAGCTTTGGTGACACTGAAGCTTTCTTT
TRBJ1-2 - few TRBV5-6 CASSLVNPTDYGYTF TGTGCCAGCAGCTTGGTTAACCCAACGGACTATGGCTACACCTTC
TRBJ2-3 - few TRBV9 CASSPTGDTQYF TGTGCCAGCAGCCCGACGGGGGATACGCAGTATTTT
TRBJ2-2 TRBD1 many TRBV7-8 CASSLAYRGSAGELFF TGTGCCAGCAGCTTAGCGTACAGGGGATCCGCCGGGGAGCTGTTTTTT
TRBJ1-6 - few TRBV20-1 CSASEGTRRNSPLHF TGCAGTGCTAGCGAAGGGACCCGGCGGAATTCACCCCTCCACTTT
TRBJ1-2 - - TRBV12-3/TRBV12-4 CASSLDRTDGYTF TGTGCCAGCAGTTTAGATCGGACGGATGGCTACACCTTC